This TCR beta chain appears in the sequencing data of a study of blood T cell repertoires in COVID-19. Study-level information: Acute and convalescent COVID-19 samples came from the United States, Italy and Spain.

Trimming cost V 3 bases and J 2 bases, with 8 bases left between them. The CDR3 totals 13 residues. Only in-frame clones appear in the TCRdb table, and some are missing; sequencing was by immunoSEQ multiplex PCR. The sample lists about 140,000 clones, 70% to 90% occurring once. The TCR was taken from a man between 65 and 80 years old with acute or convalescent COVID-19. Source material: peripheral blood. The V and J genes are TRBV12-3 or TRBV12-4 and TRBJ2-7; tentatively, D is TRBD2 (5 bases). CDR3 region: CASSFEEAYEQYF. For the CDR3, the DNA is TGTGCCAGCAGTTTTGAGGAGGCCTACGAGCAGTACTTC.